These T cell receptor beta chains were read from a single sample in a study of PD-1 blockade in classical Hodgkin lymphoma. TCRdb keeps only in-frame clones here, not all; method: immunoSEQ multiplex PCR. The sample carries roughly 21,000 clones, around nine tenths recorded once. Sequenced: CD8+ T cells from blood. The source is a human donor with classical Hodgkin lymphoma. Each CDR3 is given with its conserved first and last residue. A D gene is named only where the DNA matches it firmly. Not every row has a clone size; where given, it reads once, few, many or a size class.

>NA|TRBJ2-7|TRBV29-1|TRBD2
CSVASGSLYEQYF
TGCAGCGTTGCTAGCGGGAGCCTCTACGAGCAGTACTTC
>NA|TRBJ1-1|TRBV6-5|TRBD1
CASSPTGGGAFF
TGTGCCAGCAGTCCTACAGGGGGTGGTGCTTTCTTT
>NA|TRBJ1-5|TRBV28|TRBD1
CASRPPPGQRNQPQHF
TGTGCCAGCAGACCTCCTCCGGGACAGAGAAATCAGCCCCAGCATTTT
>NA|TRBJ1-4|TRBV4-1|NA
CASSPVGEGRFSDEKLFF
TGCGCCAGCAGCCCTGTAGGGGAGGGACGCTTTTCGGATGAAAAACTGTTTTTT
>NA|TRBJ1-2|TRBV28|NA
CASSLWGGLTSNYGYTF
TGTGCCAGCAGTTTATGGGGAGGACTTACCTCTAACTATGGCTACACCTTC
>NA|TRBJ2-3|TRBV11-2|TRBD2
CASSPHALAGGPDTQYF
TGTGCCAGCAGCCCCCACGCACTAGCGGGGGGCCCAGATACGCAGTATTTT
>NA|TRBJ2-2|TRBV9|TRBD1
CASSVDAGGLSRELFF
TGTGCCAGCAGCGTAGATGCAGGGGGCTTATCGAGGGAGCTGTTTTTT
>NA|TRBJ2-7|TRBV4-3|TRBD2
CASSQDFFGLADYEQYF
TGCGCCAGCAGCCAAGATTTTTTTGGACTAGCGGACTACGAGCAGTACTTC
>NA|TRBJ1-1|TRBV19|TRBD1
CASRGTVNTEAFF
TGTGCCAGTAGAGGGACAGTGAACACTGAAGCTTTCTTT
>NA|TRBJ1-1|TRBV12-5|TRBD1
CASGKPTRQGNTEAFF
TGTGCTAGTGGTAAACCCACCAGACAGGGGAACACTGAAGCTTTCTTT
>medium-sized|TRBJ1-5|TRBV18|NA
CASSPGRRQPQHF
TGTGCCAGCTCACCGGGACGTCGTCAGCCCCAGCATTTT
>NA|TRBJ1-2|TRBV5-1|TRBD1
CASSFDPGQNFYGYTF
TGCGCCAGCAGCTTCGATCCGGGACAGAACTTCTATGGCTACACCTTC
>NA|TRBJ2-5|TRBV2|TRBD1
CASSSGQGRYQETQYF
TGTGCCAGCAGCTCTGGACAGGGGCGGTACCAAGAGACCCAGTACTTC
>NA|TRBJ1-3|TRBV19|NA
CASSIVGMAAQSSGNTIYF
TGTGCCAGTAGTATAGTGGGAATGGCGGCCCAGAGCTCTGGAAACACCATATATTTT
>NA|TRBJ2-7|TRBV5-1|TRBD2
CASSLDSGVFYEQYF
TGCGCCAGCAGCTTAGATAGCGGGGTCTTCTACGAGCAGTACTTC
>NA|TRBJ2-3|TRBV4-1|TRBD2
CASSHIGLAGTDTQYF
TGCGCCAGCAGCCATATCGGACTAGCGGGCACAGATACGCAGTATTTT
>NA|TRBJ1-5|TRBV7-8|TRBD1
CASSLEGQGAYNQPQHF
TGTGCCAGCAGCTTGGAGGGACAGGGAGCTTACAATCAGCCCCAGCATTTT
>NA|TRBJ2-7|TRBV5-4|NA
CASSLGTEIYEQYF
TGTGCCAGCAGCTTGGGGACAGAAATCTACGAGCAGTACTTC
>few|TRBJ1-5|TRBV4-1|NA
CASSQVSGPNQPQHF
TGCGCCAGCAGCCAAGTTTCAGGACCTAATCAGCCCCAGCATTTT
>once|TRBJ1-2|TRBV15|NA
CATSRPSGGIAGYTF
TGTGCCACCAGCAGGCCATCCGGGGGGATCGCTGGCTACACCTTC
>NA|TRBJ1-6|TRBV12-5|NA
CASGFLLQGNNSPLHF
TGTGCTAGTGGTTTTCTTCTCCAGGGAAATAATTCACCCCTCCACTTT
>NA|TRBJ1-1|TRBV7-9|TRBD1
CASSLPGTGGTEAFF
TGTGCCAGCAGCTTACCAGGGACAGGGGGCACTGAAGCTTTCTTT
>NA|TRBJ2-1|TRBV27|NA
CASSRGPQPADEQFF
TGTGCCAGCAGTCGCGGGCCTCAACCGGCGGATGAGCAGTTCTTC
>NA|TRBJ2-5|TRBV4-1|NA
CASSQERGGDQETQYF
TGCGCCAGCAGCCAAGAACGTGGCGGGGATCAAGAGACCCAGTACTTC
>NA|TRBJ2-1|TRBV27|TRBD2
CASSSSSGRSYNEQFF
TGTGCCAGCAGTAGCTCTAGCGGGAGGTCGTACAATGAGCAGTTCTTC
>NA|TRBJ2-7|TRBV30|NA
CAWSVGQGPYEQYF
TGTGCCTGGAGTGTAGGTCAGGGACCCTACGAGCAGTACTTC
>NA|TRBJ2-1|TRBV25-1|NA
CASSDPIGVPDEQFF
TGTGCCAGCAGTGATCCCATCGGGGTCCCGGATGAGCAGTTCTTC
>few|TRBJ1-5|TRBV2|NA
CASRPGLGSQPQHF
TGTGCCAGCAGACCGGGACTCGGAAGTCAGCCCCAGCATTTT
>NA|TRBJ2-2|TRBV6-4|TRBD1
CASSPGTGEAGELFF
TGTGCCAGCAGCCCCGGGACAGGGGAGGCCGGGGAGCTGTTTTTT